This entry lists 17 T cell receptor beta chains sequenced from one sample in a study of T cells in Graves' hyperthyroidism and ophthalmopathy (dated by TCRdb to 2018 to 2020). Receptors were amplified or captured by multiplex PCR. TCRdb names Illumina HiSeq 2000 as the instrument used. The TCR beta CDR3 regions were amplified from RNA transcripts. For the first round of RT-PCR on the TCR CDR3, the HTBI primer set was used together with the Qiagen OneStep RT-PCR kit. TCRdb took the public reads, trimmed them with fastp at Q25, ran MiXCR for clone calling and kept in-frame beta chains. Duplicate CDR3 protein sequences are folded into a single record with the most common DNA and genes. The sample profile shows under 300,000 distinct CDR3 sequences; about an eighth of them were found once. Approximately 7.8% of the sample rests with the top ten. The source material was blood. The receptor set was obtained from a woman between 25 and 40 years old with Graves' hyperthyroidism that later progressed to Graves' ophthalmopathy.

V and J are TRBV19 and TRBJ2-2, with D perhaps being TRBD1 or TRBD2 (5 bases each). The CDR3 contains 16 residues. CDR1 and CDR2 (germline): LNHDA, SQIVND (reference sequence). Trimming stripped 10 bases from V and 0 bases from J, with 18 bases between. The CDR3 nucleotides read TGTGCCACCAGGACCCCACCGGGACCGAACACCGGGGAGCTGTTTTTT. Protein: CATRTPPGPNTGELFF.

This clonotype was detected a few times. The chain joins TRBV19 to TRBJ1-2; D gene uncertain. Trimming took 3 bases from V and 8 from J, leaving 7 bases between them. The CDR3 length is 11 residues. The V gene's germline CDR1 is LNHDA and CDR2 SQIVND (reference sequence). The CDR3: CASSMGPGYTF. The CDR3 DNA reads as TGTGCCAGTAGTATGGGCCCCGGCTACACCTTC.

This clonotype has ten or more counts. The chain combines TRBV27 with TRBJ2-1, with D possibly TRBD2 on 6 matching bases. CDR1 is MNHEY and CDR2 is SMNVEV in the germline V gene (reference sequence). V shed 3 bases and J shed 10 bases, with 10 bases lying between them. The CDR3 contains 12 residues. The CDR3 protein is CASSLSGLEQFF. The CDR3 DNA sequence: TGTGCCAGCAGTTTGTCAGGACTAGAGCAGTTCTTC.

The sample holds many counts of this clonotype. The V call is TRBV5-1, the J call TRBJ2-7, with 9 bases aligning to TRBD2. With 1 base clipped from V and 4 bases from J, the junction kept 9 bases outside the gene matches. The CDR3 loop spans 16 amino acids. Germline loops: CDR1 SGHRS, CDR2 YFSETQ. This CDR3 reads CASSLTSGPGPYEQYF. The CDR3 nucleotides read TGCGCCAGCAGCTTGACTAGCGGGCCGGGGCCTTACGAGCAGTACTTC.

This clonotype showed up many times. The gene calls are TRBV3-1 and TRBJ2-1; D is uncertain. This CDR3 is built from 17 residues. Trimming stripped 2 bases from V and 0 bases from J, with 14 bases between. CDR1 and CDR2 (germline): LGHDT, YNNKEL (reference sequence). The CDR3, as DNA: TGTGCCAGCAGCCAAAAGGCGCCGACGAGCTCCTACAATGAGCAGTTCTTC. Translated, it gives CASSQKAPTSSYNEQFF.

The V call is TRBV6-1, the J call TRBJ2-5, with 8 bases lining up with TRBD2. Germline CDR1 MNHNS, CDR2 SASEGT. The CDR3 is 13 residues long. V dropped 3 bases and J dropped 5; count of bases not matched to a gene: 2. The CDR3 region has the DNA TGTGCCAGCAGTGACGGGGGGGCCGAGACCCAGTACTTC. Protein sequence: CASSDGGAETQYF.

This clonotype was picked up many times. CDR3 residues: CASSPTGLRGEKLFF. DNA for the CDR3: TGTGCCAGCTCACCAACAGGTCTTAGAGGGGAAAAACTGTTTTTT. The J gene is TRBJ1-4, the V gene TRBV18; maybe TRBD1 (5 bases). Trimming shortened V by 2 bases and J by 8 bases, and 15 bases separated the two germline ends. The CDR3 is 15 amino acids. CDR1 is KGHSH and CDR2 is LQKENI in the germline V gene.

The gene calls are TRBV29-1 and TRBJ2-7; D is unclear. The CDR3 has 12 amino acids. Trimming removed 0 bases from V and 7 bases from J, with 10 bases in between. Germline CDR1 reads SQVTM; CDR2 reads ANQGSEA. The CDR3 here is CSVEDESTEQYF. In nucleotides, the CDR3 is TGCAGCGTTGAAGATGAATCGACTGAGCAGTACTTC.

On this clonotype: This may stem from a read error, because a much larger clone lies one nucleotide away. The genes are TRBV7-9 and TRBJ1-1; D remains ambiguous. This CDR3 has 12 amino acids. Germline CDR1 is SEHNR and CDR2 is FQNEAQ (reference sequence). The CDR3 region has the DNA TGTGCCAGCATCCTTACAGACACTGAAGCTCTCTTT. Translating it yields CASILTDTEALF.

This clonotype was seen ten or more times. In DNA form, the CDR3 reads TGTGCCAGCAGGACACACGACGGCCTCTCCTACGAGCAGTACTTC. This gives the protein CASRTHDGLSYEQYF. The chain couples TRBV6-1 to TRBJ2-7, with D hard to call. Per the germline V gene, CDR1 is MNHNS and CDR2 is SASEGT. The CDR3 has 15 amino acids. With 6 bases removed from V and 0 bases from J, the gap between germline ends came to 15 bases.

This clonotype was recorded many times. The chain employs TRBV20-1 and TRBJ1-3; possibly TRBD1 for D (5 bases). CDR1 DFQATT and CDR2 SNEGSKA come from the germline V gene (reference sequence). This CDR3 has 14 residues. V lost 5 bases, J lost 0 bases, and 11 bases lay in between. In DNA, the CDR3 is TGCAGTGCTGCCCTCGACAGCTCTGGAAACACCATATATTTT. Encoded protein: CSAALDSSGNTIYF.

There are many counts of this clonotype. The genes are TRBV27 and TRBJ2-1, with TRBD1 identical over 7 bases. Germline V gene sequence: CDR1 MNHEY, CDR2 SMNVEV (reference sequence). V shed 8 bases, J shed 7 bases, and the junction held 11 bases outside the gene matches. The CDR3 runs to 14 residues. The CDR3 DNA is TGTGCCAGCCGGACAGGTTCTAAGGATAATGAGCAGTTCTTC. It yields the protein CASRTGSKDNEQFF.

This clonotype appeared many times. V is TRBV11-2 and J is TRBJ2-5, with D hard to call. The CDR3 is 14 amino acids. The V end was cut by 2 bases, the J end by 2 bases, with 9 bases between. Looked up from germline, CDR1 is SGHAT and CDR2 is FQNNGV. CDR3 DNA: TGTGCCAGCAGCTTATATCCCGGTCAAGAGACCCAGTACTTC. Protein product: CASSLYPGQETQYF.

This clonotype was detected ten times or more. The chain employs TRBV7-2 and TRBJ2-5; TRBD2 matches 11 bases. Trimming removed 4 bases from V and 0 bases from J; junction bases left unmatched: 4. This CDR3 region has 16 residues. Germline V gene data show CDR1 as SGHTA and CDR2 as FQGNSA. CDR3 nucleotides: TGTGCCAGCAGCTCCTGGGGACTAGCGGACCAAGAGACCCAGTACTTC. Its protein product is CASSSWGLADQETQYF.

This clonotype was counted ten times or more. The CDR3 DNA sequence: TGCAGTGCTCCCGACTATAGCGGGAGAATAAATGAGCAGTTCTTC. Translated, it gives CSAPDYSGRINEQFF. The chain couples TRBV20-1 to TRBJ2-1; TRBD2 aligns across 9 bases. Germline assignment: CDR1 DFQATT and CDR2 SNEGSKA (reference sequence). This CDR3 spans 15 amino acids. Trimming at V came to 5 bases and at J to 7 bases, leaving 12 bases not matched to a gene.

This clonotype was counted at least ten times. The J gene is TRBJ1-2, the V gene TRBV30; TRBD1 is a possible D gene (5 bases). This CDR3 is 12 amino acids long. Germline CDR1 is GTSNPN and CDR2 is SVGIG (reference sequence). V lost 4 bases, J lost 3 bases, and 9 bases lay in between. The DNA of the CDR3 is TGTGCCTGGAACGCAGGGCACTATGGCTACACCTTC. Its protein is CAWNAGHYGYTF.

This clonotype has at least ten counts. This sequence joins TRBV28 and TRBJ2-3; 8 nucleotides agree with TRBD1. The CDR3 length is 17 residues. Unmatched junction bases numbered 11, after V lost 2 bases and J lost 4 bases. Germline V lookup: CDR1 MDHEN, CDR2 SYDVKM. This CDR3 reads CASSLPGGDVTADTQYF. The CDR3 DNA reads TGTGCCAGCAGTTTACCAGGGGGCGATGTTACCGCAGATACGCAGTATTTT. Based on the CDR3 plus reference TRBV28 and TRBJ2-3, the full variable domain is DVKVTQSSRYLVKRTGEKVFLECVQDMDHENMFWYRQDPGLGLRLIYFSYDVKMKEKGDIPEGYSVSREKKERFSLILESASTNQTSMYLCASSLPGGDVTADTQYFGPGTRLTVL.